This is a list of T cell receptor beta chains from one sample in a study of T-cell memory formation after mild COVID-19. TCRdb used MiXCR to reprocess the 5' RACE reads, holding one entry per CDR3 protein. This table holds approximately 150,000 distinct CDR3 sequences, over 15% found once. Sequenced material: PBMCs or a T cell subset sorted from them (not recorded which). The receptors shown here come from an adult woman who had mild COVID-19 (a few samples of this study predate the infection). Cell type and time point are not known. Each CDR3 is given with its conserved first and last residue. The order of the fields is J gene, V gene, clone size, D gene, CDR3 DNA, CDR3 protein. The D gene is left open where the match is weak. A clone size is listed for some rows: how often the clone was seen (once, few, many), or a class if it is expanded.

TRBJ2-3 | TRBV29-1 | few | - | TGCAGCGTACCCAGAGAGGGAAAAACAGATACGCAGTATTTT | CSVPREGKTDTQYF
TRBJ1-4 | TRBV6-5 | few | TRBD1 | TGTGCCAGCAGTAGACAGGGTGCTGAAAAACTGTTTTTT | CASSRQGAEKLFF
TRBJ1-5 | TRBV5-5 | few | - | TGTGCCAGCAGCCAACAGAATAATCAGCCCCAGCATTTT | CASSQQNNQPQHF
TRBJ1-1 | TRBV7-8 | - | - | TGTGCCAGCATACCGGGGGGAAACACTGAAGCTTTCTTT | CASIPGGNTEAFF
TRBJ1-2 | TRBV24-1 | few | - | TGTGCCACCAGTGCGTCGGATGGCTACACCTTC | CATSASDGYTF
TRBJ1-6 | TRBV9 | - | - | TGTGCCAGCAGCCCTCGGACAGCCGAATATAATTCACCCCTCCACTTT | CASSPRTAEYNSPLHF
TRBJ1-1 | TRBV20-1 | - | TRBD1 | TGCAGTGCTAGAGTCGACAGGGTTGGAACTGAAGCTTTCTTT | CSARVDRVGTEAFF
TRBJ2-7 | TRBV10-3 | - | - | TGTGCCATCAGTGGAACGGATGGGAGGAACTACGAGCAGTACTTC | CAISGTDGRNYEQYF
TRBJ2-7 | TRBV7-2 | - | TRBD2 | TGTGCCACCAAGAGAGCGGGAGTCGACGAGCAGTACTTC | CATKRAGVDEQYF
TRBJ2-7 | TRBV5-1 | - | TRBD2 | TGCGCCAGCAGCTCAGGACTAGCGGGAGGCTCCTACGAGCAGTACTTC | CASSSGLAGGSYEQYF
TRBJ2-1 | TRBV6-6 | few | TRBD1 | TGTGCCAGCAGTCCCATGGACAGGGGGCTATACAATGAGCAGTTCTTC | CASSPMDRGLYNEQFF
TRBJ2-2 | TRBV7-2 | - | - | TGTGCCAGCAGCTTAGTCCTAGCCCCCAACACCGGGGAGCTGTTTTTT | CASSLVLAPNTGELFF
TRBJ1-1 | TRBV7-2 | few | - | TGTGCCAGCAGCCCAGACAGGCAGAACACTGAAGCTTTCTTT | CASSPDRQNTEAFF
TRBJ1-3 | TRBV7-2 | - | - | TGTGCCAGCAGGGGGTCTTCTGCCTCTGGAAACACCATATATTTT | CASRGSSASGNTIYF
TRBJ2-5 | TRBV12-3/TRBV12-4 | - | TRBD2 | TGTGCCAGCAGTCTGACTAGCGGGGTTCAAGAGACCCAGTACTTC | CASSLTSGVQETQYF
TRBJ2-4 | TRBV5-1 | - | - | TGCGCCAGCAGCAGTCGAGTTCTGGACGGGTCCAAAAACATTCAGTACTTC | CASSSRVLDGSKNIQYF
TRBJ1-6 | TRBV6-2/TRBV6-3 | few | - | TGTGCCAGCAGTGAAGGCAGGGCTTTCTATTCACCCCTCCACTTT | CASSEGRAFYSPLHF
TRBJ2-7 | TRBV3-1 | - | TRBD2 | TGTGCCAGCAGCCAAGGGGGGGGTAGCGGATCCTACGAGCAGTACTTC | CASSQGGGSGSYEQYF
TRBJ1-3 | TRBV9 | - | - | TGTGCCAGCAGCGAGGGGAATGGAAACACCATATATTTT | CASSEGNGNTIYF
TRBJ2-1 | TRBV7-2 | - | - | TGTGCCAGCAGCCCCGAGTTAGGTGAGCAGTTCTTC | CASSPELGEQFF
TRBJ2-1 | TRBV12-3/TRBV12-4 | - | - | TGTGCCAGCAGTTTAGGCCCGAGGGAGTTCTTC | CASSLGPREFF
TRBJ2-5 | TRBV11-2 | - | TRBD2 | TGTGCCAGCAGCTTTCGGCTAGCGGGGGCCCAAGAGACCCAGTACTTC | CASSFRLAGAQETQYF
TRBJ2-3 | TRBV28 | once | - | TGTGCCAGCAGCCTAAACCGGGGAGGTTATACGCAGTATTTT | CASSLNRGGYTQYF
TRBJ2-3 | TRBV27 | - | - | TGTGCCAGCAACTCGGGGCGGGTTTCTAGCACAGATACGCAGTATTTT | CASNSGRVSSTDTQYF
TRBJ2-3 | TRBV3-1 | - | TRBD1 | TGTGCCAGCAGCCCGATAGGGACAGGGATCACAGATACGCAGTATTTT | CASSPIGTGITDTQYF
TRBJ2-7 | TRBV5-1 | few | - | TGCGCCAGCAGCTTGGTTCCAGGAGCCTACGAGCAGTACTTC | CASSLVPGAYEQYF
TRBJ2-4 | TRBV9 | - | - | TGTGCCAGCAGCCCCCCACAGGGTGGGAAAAACATTCAGTACTTC | CASSPPQGGKNIQYF
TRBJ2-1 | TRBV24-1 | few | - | TGTGCCACCGTAGGGAGCTCCTACAATGAGCAGTTCTTC | CATVGSSYNEQFF
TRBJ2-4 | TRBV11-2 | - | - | TGTGCCAGCAGCGGAGGAGGCTCCATTCAGTACTTC | CASSGGGSIQYF
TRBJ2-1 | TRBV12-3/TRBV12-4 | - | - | TGTGCCAGCAGTAGCCGGGACCCCGCCTACAATGAGCAGTTCTTC | CASSSRDPAYNEQFF
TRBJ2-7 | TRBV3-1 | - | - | TGTGCCAGCAGCAATACCTACGAGCAGTACTTC | CASSNTYEQYF
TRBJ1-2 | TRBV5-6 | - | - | TGTGCCAGCAGCTTTTCAGGGGTTTACTATGGCTACACCTTC | CASSFSGVYYGYTF
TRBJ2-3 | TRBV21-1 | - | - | TGTGCCAGCAGATTTCGGCTAGCGGGAGATCCAGATACGCAGTATTTT | CASRFRLAGDPDTQYF